The present entry profiles one TCR beta chain with its context. CDR1 is LNHDA and CDR2 is SQIVND in the germline V gene (reference sequence). This CDR3 comprises 15 residues. The V and J ends lost 6 bases and 0 bases respectively, with 12 bases between them. This specimen belongs to a study of blood T cell repertoires in COVID-19. At the level of the study: T cells, B-cell-depleted T cells, or PBMCs supplied cDNA or gDNA.

Repertoires were generated with immunoSEQ multiplex PCR, while TCRdb's copy carries only in-frame clones and drops some. The top ten clones hold about 17% of a sample with fewer than 120,000 clones, 80% to 90% of them seen once. The J gene is TRBJ1-5, the V gene TRBV19; D is ambiguous. The sample comprised peripheral blood. This sequence originates from a woman aged 55-75 years with acute or convalescent COVID-19. CDR3 region: CASRRAPYSNQPQHF. The CDR3 DNA is TGTGCCAGTAGGAGGGCCCCGTATAGCAATCAGCCCCAGCATTTT.